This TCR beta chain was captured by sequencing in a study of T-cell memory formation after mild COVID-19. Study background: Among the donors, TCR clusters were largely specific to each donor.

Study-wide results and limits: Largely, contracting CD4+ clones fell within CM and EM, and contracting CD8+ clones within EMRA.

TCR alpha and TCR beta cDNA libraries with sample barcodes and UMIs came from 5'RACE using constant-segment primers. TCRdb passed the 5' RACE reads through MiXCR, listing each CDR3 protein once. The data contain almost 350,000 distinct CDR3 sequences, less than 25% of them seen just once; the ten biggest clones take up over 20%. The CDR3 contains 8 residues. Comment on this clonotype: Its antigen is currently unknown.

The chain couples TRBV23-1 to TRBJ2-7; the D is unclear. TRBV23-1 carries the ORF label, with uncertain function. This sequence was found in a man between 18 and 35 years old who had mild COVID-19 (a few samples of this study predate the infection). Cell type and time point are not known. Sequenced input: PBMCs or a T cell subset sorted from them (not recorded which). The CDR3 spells CASSFKHV. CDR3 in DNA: TGCGCCAGCAGTTTCAAACACGTC.